Shown below are 17 T cell receptor beta chains from a single sample sequenced in a study of CD8 T cells in ankylosing spondylitis. Study-wide results and caveats: Seemingly distinctive of ankylosing spondylitis blood was a TCR beta motif formed by eight highly homologous variants.

Each CDR3 protein is one row after TCRdb ran MiXCR on the 5' RACE reads. In the table there are around 490,000 distinct CDR3 sequences, about 5.2% of which are singletons. Antigen specificity for these receptors is unknown. Sample: blood, either unsorted or a sorted T cell fraction (not recorded which). The receptors derive from a male donor with ankylosing spondylitis.

This clonotype showed up many times. The V and J genes are TRBV12-3 or TRBV12-4 and TRBJ1-1, with unresolved D. The CDR3 length is 13 residues. V was trimmed by 10 bases and J by 1 base, leaving 13 bases between them. CDR3 protein: CANRRHANTEAFF. The CDR3 DNA is TGTGCCAACCGGAGACACGCGAACACTGAAGCTTTCTTT.

This clonotype was seen repeatedly, ten times or more. The gene calls are TRBV29-1 and TRBJ2-5; D unresolved. CDR3 length: 10 amino acids. V was trimmed by 4 bases and J by 5 bases, leaving 5 bases between them. Per the germline V gene, CDR1 is SQVTM and CDR2 is ANQGSEA. CDR3 in amino acids: CSVGVETQYF. The CDR3, as DNA: TGCAGCGTTGGAGTCGAGACCCAGTACTTC.

This clonotype has a count of ten or more. The chain is built from TRBV7-2 and TRBJ2-2, with D maybe TRBD1 (5 bases). The V and J ends lost 3 bases and 7 bases respectively, with 12 bases between them. The CDR3 is 14 residues long. Germline assignment: CDR1 SGHTA and CDR2 FQGNSA. CDR3: CASSFQGRGGELFF. The CDR3 bases are TGTGCCAGCAGCTTCCAGGGTAGAGGCGGGGAGCTGTTTTTT.

The sample holds a few counts of this clonotype. The chain joins TRBV12-3 or TRBV12-4 to TRBJ2-7; a weak D match, TRBD1 (6 bases). The CDR3 spans 15 residues. Trimming left V 4 bases short and J 3 bases short, with 16 bases between. Here the CDR3 reads CASSYPGQFLYEQYF. In nucleotides, the CDR3 is TGTGCCAGCAGTTACCCTGGACAGTTCCTCTACGAGCAGTACTTC.

This clonotype has at least ten counts. Here the CDR3 DNA reads TGTGCCAGCAGCCAATACAGGCCCCGAAGCAATCAGCCCCAGCATTTT. Protein sequence: CASSQYRPRSNQPQHF. The J gene is TRBJ1-5, the V gene TRBV7-8; maybe TRBD1 (5 bases). CDR1 SGHVS and CDR2 FQNEAQ come from the germline V gene. V was cut by 5 bases and J by 1 base, with 15 bases left in between. The CDR3 length is 16 residues.

The table lists this clonotype with many counts. The chain combines TRBV20-1 with TRBJ2-4; D is uncertain. The germline CDR1 and CDR2 sequences are DFQATT and SNEGSKA (reference sequence). The V end lost 2 bases, the J end lost 0 bases, and 8 bases lay between the germline ends. The CDR3 length is 14 residues. The CDR3 spells CSARPQLAKNIQYF. CDR3 DNA sequence: TGCAGTGCTAGACCCCAGCTAGCCAAAAACATTCAGTACTTC.

This clonotype was recorded many times. The chain employs TRBV6-5 and TRBJ2-5; 16 nucleotides agree with TRBD2. The CDR3 has 18 residues. J was trimmed by 0 bases and V by 4 bases; bases with no gene match: 5. Germline V CDR1 and CDR2: MNHEY, SVGAGI. CDR3 in amino acids: CASSSTGLAGGYQETQYF. Written as DNA, the CDR3 is TGTGCCAGCAGTTCTACGGGACTAGCGGGGGGGTACCAAGAGACCCAGTACTTC.

This clonotype was observed a few times. V is TRBV28 and J is TRBJ2-4; the D is unclear. The CDR3 consists of 13 residues. CDR1 is MDHEN, CDR2 SYDVKM, per germline. V shed 2 bases and J shed 5 bases, with 7 bases lying between them. CDR3 region: CASSLPSENIQYF. Here the CDR3 DNA reads TGTGCCAGCAGTTTACCGTCGGAAAACATTCAGTACTTC.

This clonotype appeared many times. This rearrangement joins TRBV27 to TRBJ2-1, with D unresolved. CDR1 is MNHEY and CDR2 is SMNVEV in the germline V gene (reference sequence). This CDR3 is 14 amino acids long. V gave up 6 bases and J gave up 3 bases, with 12 bases separating them. The CDR3 nucleotides read TGTGCCAGCAGCCCCAGGTACTACTACAATGAGCAGTTCTTC. Its protein is CASSPRYYYNEQFF.

The chain links TRBV7-2 to TRBJ1-1; no reliable D call. The V end was cut by 0 bases, the J end by 8 bases, with 7 bases between. The germline V gene has CDR1 SGHTA and CDR2 FQGNSA. The CDR3 consists of 12 residues. CDR3 DNA: TGTGCCAGCAGCTTAGCGACGGTAGAAGCTTTCTTT. This encodes CASSLATVEAFF.

This clonotype was detected many times. The V gene is TRBV7-8, the J gene TRBJ1-1, with D perhaps TRBD1 (6 bases). V shed 6 bases and J shed 5 bases, with 13 bases lying between them. The CDR3 consists of 13 residues. CDR1 and CDR2 from the germline V gene are SGHVS and FQNEAQ. The CDR3 here is CASRSRDTTEAFF. In DNA form, the CDR3 reads TGTGCCAGCAGGTCCCGGGACACAACTGAAGCTTTCTTT.

This clonotype has a count of ten or more. The chain uses TRBV29-1 and TRBJ1-1, with a tentative D call TRBD1 (6 bases). Between the trimmed V and J ends, which lost 6 bases and 7 bases, there was a span of 24 bases. CDR1 is SQVTM, CDR2 ANQGSEA, per germline. This CDR3 region has 15 residues. The CDR3 loop reads CSVGGDTRGSSEAFF. For the CDR3, the DNA is TGCAGCGTGGGGGGGGACACCCGAGGAAGTAGTGAAGCTTTCTTT.

Note on this clonotype: A read error may explain this, as a much larger clone is one base away. The genes are TRBV7-2 and TRBJ2-7, with unresolved D. Germline loops: CDR1 SGHTA, CDR2 FQGNSA. The CDR3 length is 15 residues. The chain's CDR3 is CASSPHTSVSYEQSF. The CDR3 DNA sequence: TGTGCCAGCAGCCCCCACACTTCCGTCTCCTACGAGCAGTCCTTC.

J is TRBJ2-3 and V is TRBV30; tentatively, D is TRBD1 or TRBD2 (5 bases each). The CDR3 runs 13 residues. Germline loops: CDR1 GTSNPN, CDR2 SVGIG (reference sequence). In nucleotides, the CDR3 is TGTGCGGGGGACGGAAGCTGGTCAGATACGCAGTATTTT. The encoded protein is CAGDGSWSDTQYF.

This clonotype came up many times. The chain combines TRBV5-1 with TRBJ1-5; D is perhaps TRBD1 (6 bases). The V and J ends lost 0 bases and 5 bases respectively, with 9 bases between them. CDR1 is SGHRS and CDR2 is YFSETQ in the germline V gene. This CDR3 is built from 14 residues. As DNA, the CDR3 is TGCGCCAGCAGCTTGGCGGCAGGGGATCAGCCCCAGCATTTT. Translated, it gives CASSLAAGDQPQHF.

In its sample, this clonotype was seen a few times. The genes are TRBV12-3 or TRBV12-4 and TRBJ2-1; TRBD1 matches 9 bases. After removal of 0 bases from V and 3 bases from J, the junction contained 9 bases not matched to a gene. The length of the CDR3 is 18 residues. This CDR3 is CASSLAKFRDRVYNEQFF. Written as DNA, the CDR3 is TGTGCCAGCAGTTTAGCAAAGTTCCGGGACAGGGTCTACAATGAGCAGTTCTTC.

The rearrangement uses TRBV18 and TRBJ2-5, with D perhaps TRBD1 (5 bases). Germline CDR1 is KGHSH and CDR2 is LQKENI. V lost 2 bases and J 3 bases, leaving 10 bases between the germline ends. This CDR3 has 14 amino acids. This CDR3 is CASSPGRGEETQYF. CDR3 nucleotides: TGTGCCAGCTCACCAGGAAGGGGTGAAGAGACCCAGTACTTC.